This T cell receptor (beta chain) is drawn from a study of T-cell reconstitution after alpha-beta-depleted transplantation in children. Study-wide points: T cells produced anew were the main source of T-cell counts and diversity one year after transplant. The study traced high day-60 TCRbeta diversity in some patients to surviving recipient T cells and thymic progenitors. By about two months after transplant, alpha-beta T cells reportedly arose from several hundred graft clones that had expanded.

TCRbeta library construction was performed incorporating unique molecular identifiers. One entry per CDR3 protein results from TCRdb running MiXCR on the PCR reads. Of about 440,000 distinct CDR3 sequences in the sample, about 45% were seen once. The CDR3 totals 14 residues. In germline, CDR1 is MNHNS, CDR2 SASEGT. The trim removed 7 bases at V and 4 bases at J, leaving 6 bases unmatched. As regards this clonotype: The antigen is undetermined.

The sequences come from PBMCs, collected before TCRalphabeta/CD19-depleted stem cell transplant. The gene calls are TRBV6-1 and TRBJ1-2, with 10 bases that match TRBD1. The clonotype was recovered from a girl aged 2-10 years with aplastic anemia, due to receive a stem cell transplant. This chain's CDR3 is CASTYGTGVYGYTF. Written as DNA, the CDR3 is TGTGCCAGCACCTACGGGACAGGGGTCTATGGCTACACCTTC.